This entry features one TCR beta chain sequence. Its matching antigen is unknown. The data stem from a study of T cell responses to AZD1222 COVID-19 vaccine. Points from the study as a whole: Only a handful of AZD1222 recipients, roughly six in all, had baseline seropositivity. With dominance at 160-218 and 743-854, vaccine-associated CD4 TCRs spanned spike.

V lost 2 bases to trimming and J lost 0 bases, with 7 bases between them. CDR1 is SQVTM and CDR2 is ANQGSEA in the germline V gene. The CDR3 has 13 residues. Assay used: immunoSEQ multiplex PCR; TCRdb lists only in-frame clones, some missing. The profile covers about 100,000 clones, with around 87% appearing a single time and around 3.8% taken by the ten largest. Sequences were derived from peripheral blood, sampled on day 0 of MenACWY control vaccination. The chain joins TRBV29-1 to TRBJ1-1; D unresolved. This receptor was identified in an adult in good health. The CDR3 loop reads CSVEKAMNTEAFF. CDR3 nucleotide sequence: TGCAGCGTTGAAAAGGCGATGAACACTGAAGCTTTCTTT. Full variable domain (outside the CDR3, taken from reference TRBV29-1 and TRBJ1-1): SAVISQKPSRDICQRGTSLTIQCQVDSQVTMMFWYRQQPGQSLTLIATANQGSEATYESGFVIDKFPISRPNLTFSTLTVSNMSPEDSSIYLCSVEKAMNTEAFFGQGTRLTVV.